This entry lists 3 T cell receptor beta chains sequenced from one sample in a study of cytomegalovirus exposure and HLA in healthy donors. A multiplex PCR was run with 60 Vbeta primers and 13 Jbeta primers. Assay used: immunoSEQ multiplex PCR; TCRdb lists only in-frame clones, some missing. The sample records about 130,000 clones, 65% to 80% being singletons. The specimen was PBMCs. Every receptor here comes from a woman in her fifties or sixties in good health and CMV-seropositive.

The chain employs TRBV5-1 and TRBJ2-5; 10 bases line up with TRBD2. Germline V gene data show CDR1 as SGHRS and CDR2 as YFSETQ. The J segment lost 2 bases and the V segment lost 7 bases, leaving 17 bases of the junction unmatched. The CDR3 has 18 residues. Here the CDR3 reads CASRSGVQAAGGQETQYF. Written as DNA, the CDR3 is TGCGCCAGCCGCTCTGGGGTACAGGCAGCGGGAGGGCAAGAGACCCAGTACTTC.

This chain uses TRBV27 with TRBJ1-5; 7 nucleotides line up with TRBD1. Per the germline V gene, CDR1 is MNHEY and CDR2 is SMNVEV (reference sequence). J lost 4 bases, V lost 1 base, and 1 base had no gene match. This CDR3 region has 14 residues. The CDR3: CASSLYRGNQPQHF. The CDR3 DNA reads TGTGCCAGCAGTTTATACAGGGGAAATCAGCCCCAGCATTTT.

CDR3 region: CASSADRGNEKLFF. The DNA of the CDR3 is TGTGCCAGCAGCGCAGACAGGGGAAATGAAAAACTGTTTTTT. This sequence joins TRBV9 and TRBJ1-4, with 8 bases aligning to TRBD1. The CDR3 runs 14 residues. Trimming at V came to 3 bases and at J to 5 bases, leaving 3 bases not matched to a gene. Germline values: CDR1 SGDLS, CDR2 YYNGEE. The variable domain in full, completed from reference TRBV9 and TRBJ1-4, reads DSGVTQTPKHLITATGQRVTLRCSPRSGDLSVYWYQQSLDQGLQFLIQYYNGEERAKGNILERFSAQQFPDLHSELNLSSLELGDSALYFCASSADRGNEKLFFGSGTQLSVL.